The 21 T cell receptor beta chains reported below all come from one sample, sequenced in a study of cytomegalovirus exposure and HLA in healthy donors. PCR employed 60 Vbeta and 13 Jbeta primers. Here immunoSEQ multiplex PCR was the method, and the copy in TCRdb shows in-frame clones only, minus some. In total, the table holds approximately 76,000 clones. Input material: PBMCs. Receptors were obtained from a man younger than 30 in good health and CMV-seropositive.

V gene TRBV5-1 combines with J gene TRBJ2-1; D uncertain. This CDR3 spans 11 amino acids. Germline CDR1 and CDR2: SGHRS and YFSETQ. Trimming cost V 0 bases and J 11 bases, with 6 bases left between them. This chain's CDR3 is CASSLGQKQFF. CDR3 in DNA: TGCGCCAGCAGCTTGGGTCAGAAGCAGTTCTTC.

The chain links TRBV5-6 to TRBJ2-3; the match to TRBD1 covers 8 bases. V was clipped by 0 bases and J by 4 bases; unmatched bases: 4. The CDR3 is 15 amino acids. The germline V gene has CDR1 SGHDT and CDR2 YYEEEE. CDR3 sequence: CASSLGWTGPDTQYF. The CDR3, as DNA: TGTGCCAGCAGCTTGGGCTGGACAGGGCCAGATACGCAGTATTTT.

The genes are TRBV30 and TRBJ1-4; D may be TRBD1 (5 bases). Germline CDR1 and CDR2: GTSNPN and SVGIG (reference sequence). CDR3 length: 18 amino acids. Trimming cost V 7 bases and J 5 bases, with 29 bases left between them. This CDR3 reads CAYLENLSRKGKNEKLFF. The CDR3 nucleotides are TGTGCCTACCTCGAGAATCTGAGCAGGAAGGGGAAAAATGAAAAACTGTTTTTT. Together with reference TRBV30 and TRBJ1-4, the CDR3 gives the full variable domain: SQTIHQWPATLVQPVGSPLSLECTVEGTSNPNLYWYRQAAGRGLQLLFYSVGIGQISSEVPQNLSASRPQDRQFILSSKKLLLSDSGFYLCAYLENLSRKGKNEKLFFGSGTQLSVL.

The chain carries TRBV4-1 and TRBJ1-4; 7 nucleotides align to TRBD1. V gave up 0 bases and J gave up 0 bases; unmatched junction bases: 7. The germline V gene encodes CDR1 MGHRA and CDR2 YSYEKL. This CDR3 region has 18 residues. DNA for the CDR3: TGCGCCAGCAGCCAAGAGGAGGGGGCGCGTTCAACTAATGAAAAACTGTTTTTT. It translates to CASSQEEGARSTNEKLFF.

The chain has TRBV28 and TRBJ2-3; TRBD1 matches at 11 bases. The V and J ends lost 8 bases and 3 bases, in that order; junction bases with no gene match: 4. CDR3 length: 14 amino acids. Germline V gene lookup returns CDR1 MDHEN and CDR2 SYDVKM. CDR3 DNA: TGTGCCAGCGGGGGACAGGGGGTAACAGATACGCAGTATTTT. Protein: CASGGQGVTDTQYF.

This sequence joins TRBV9 and TRBJ2-5, with TRBD2 matching 8 bases. Germline V CDR1 and CDR2: SGDLS, YYNGEE. The CDR3 is made up of 14 amino acids. With V trimmed by 10 bases and J by 2 bases, 10 bases remained unmatched. The CDR3 sequence: CACRDGGAQETQYF. The CDR3 region has the DNA TGTGCCTGTAGGGACGGGGGGGCTCAAGAGACCCAGTACTTC.

This sequence joins TRBV2 and TRBJ2-5, with D possibly TRBD1 on 6 matching bases. Trimming left V 5 bases short and J 1 base short, with 11 bases between. This CDR3 comprises 14 residues. Germline lookup yields CDR1 SNHLY and CDR2 FYNNEI. CDR3 loop: CASSYRDTQETQYF. In DNA, the CDR3 is TGTGCCAGCAGTTACCGGGACACCCAAGAGACCCAGTACTTC. Based on the CDR3 plus reference TRBV2 and TRBJ2-5, the full variable domain is EPEVTQTPSHQVTQMGQEVILRCVPISNHLYFYWYRQILGQKVEFLVSFYNNEISEKSEIFDDQFSVERPDGSNFTLKIRSTKLEDSAMYFCASSYRDTQETQYFGPGTRLLVL.

The chain has TRBV5-6 and TRBJ2-1; 7 bases fit TRBD1. The CDR3 is 15 amino acids. The V and J ends lost 4 bases and 4 bases, in that order; junction bases with no gene match: 8. The germline CDR1 and CDR2 sequences are SGHDT and YYEEEE. In DNA, the CDR3 is TGTGCCAGCAGCCCGCGACAGGGCCCATACAATGAGCAGTTCTTC. It is translated as CASSPRQGPYNEQFF. The full variable domain, in which reference TRBV5-6 and TRBJ2-1 provide the parts outside the CDR3, is DAGVTQSPTHLIKTRGQQVTLRCSPKSGHDTVSWYQQALGQGPQFIFQYYEEEERQRGNFPDRFSGHQFPNYSSELNVNALLLGDSALYLCASSPRQGPYNEQFFGPGTRLTVL.

The chain combines TRBV9 with TRBJ2-1; D is unresolved. Germline V lookup: CDR1 SGDLS, CDR2 YYNGEE. CDR3 length equals 15 residues. The V gene lost 0 bases and the J gene lost 0 bases, with 7 bases spanning the gap. The CDR3 DNA reads as TGTGCCAGCAGCGTAGATGTGAGCTCCTACAATGAGCAGTTCTTC. Translated, it gives CASSVDVSSYNEQFF.

CDR3 coding DNA: TGTGCCAGCTCACCAGGAGGAGGGACAGGGGGCACAGATACGCAGTATTTT. Translating it yields CASSPGGGTGGTDTQYF. This chain connects TRBV18 to TRBJ2-3, with 10 bases lining up with TRBD1. Germline values: CDR1 KGHSH, CDR2 LQKENI. The V and J ends lost 2 bases and 1 base, in that order; junction bases with no gene match: 6. The CDR3 covers 17 residues.

The rearrangement links TRBV29-1 to TRBJ2-2; weak D call: TRBD1 (6 bases). V was shortened by 4 bases and J by 6 bases, with 9 bases between the two germline ends. CDR3 length: 12 residues. Germline CDR1 is SQVTM and CDR2 is ANQGSEA. Written as DNA, the CDR3 is TGCAGCGTTGGGGCAGGGGCCGGGGAGCTGTTTTTT. As protein: CSVGAGAGELFF.

This chain connects TRBV28 to TRBJ1-2; D is possibly TRBD1 (5 bases). CDR1 is MDHEN and CDR2 is SYDVKM in the germline V gene. The CDR3 is 14 amino acids. Trimming cost V 2 bases and J 2 bases, with 9 bases left between them. The CDR3 nucleotides are TGTGCCAGCAGTTTAAGGGGCAGCAACTATGGCTACACCTTC. Encoded protein: CASSLRGSNYGYTF.

The rearrangement links TRBV7-8 to TRBJ1-1, with a tentative D call TRBD1 (6 bases). V shed 0 bases and J shed 9 bases, with 17 bases lying between them. The CDR3 spans 15 residues. CDR1 SGHVS and CDR2 FQNEAQ come from the germline V gene. The CDR3 DNA reads TGTGCCAGCAGCTTAGCCTCAATCCAACAGGGACAAGCTTTCTTT. Protein product: CASSLASIQQGQAFF. The whole variable domain, filled in from reference TRBV7-8 and TRBJ1-1, reads GAGVSQSPRYKVAKRGQDVALRCDPISGHVSLFWYQQALGQGPEFLTYFQNEAQLDKSGLPSDRFFAERPEGSVSTLKIQRTQQEDSAVYLCASSLASIQQGQAFFGQGTRLTVV.

In terms of frequency, this clone is medium-sized (0.01 to 0.1%). The J gene is TRBJ2-1, the V gene TRBV4-2; TRBD2 agrees at 11 bases. After removal of 0 bases from V and 4 bases from J, the junction contained 2 bases not matched to a gene. Germline-derived CDR1 and CDR2 are LGHNA and YNFKEQ. The CDR3 spans 16 residues. CDR3 in amino acids: CASSQETSGGYNEQFF. The CDR3 DNA reads TGTGCCAGCAGCCAAGAAACTAGCGGGGGATACAATGAGCAGTTCTTC.

This chain links TRBV5-5 with TRBJ1-2, with TRBD1 as a possible D gene (5 bases). The V end was cut by 0 bases, the J end by 3 bases, with 15 bases between. The CDR3 is made up of 16 amino acids. Germline-derived CDR1 and CDR2 are SGHKS and YYEKEE (reference sequence). In nucleotides, the CDR3 is TGTGCCAGCAGCTTGGAGGGGTCGTGGGCCGACTATGGCTACACCTTC. This gives the protein CASSLEGSWADYGYTF.

The chain couples TRBV6-1 to TRBJ2-7, with 8 bases that match TRBD1. CDR3 size: 14 residues. Germline lookup yields CDR1 MNHNS and CDR2 SASEGT. Germline trimming cut 4 bases from V and 2 bases from J; bases unmatched to any gene: 4. As DNA, the CDR3 is TGTGCCAGCAGTGCCGGACAGGGAGCCTACGAGCAGTACTTC. Its translation is CASSAGQGAYEQYF.

The rearrangement joins TRBV5-1 to TRBJ2-7, with 10 nucleotides matching TRBD1. From germline, CDR1 is SGHRS and CDR2 YFSETQ. Trimming cost V 3 bases and J 2 bases; bases outside gene matches: 5. The CDR3 extends over 15 amino acids. The CDR3 spells CASSSRQGATYEQYF. In DNA form, the CDR3 reads TGCGCCAGCAGCTCCCGACAGGGGGCCACCTACGAGCAGTACTTC.

This chain connects TRBV28 to TRBJ2-7; D may be TRBD2 (6 bases). The V end lost 8 bases, the J end lost 4 bases, and 21 bases lay between the germline ends. Per the germline V gene, CDR1 is MDHEN and CDR2 is SYDVKM. This CDR3 is 15 amino acids long. CDR3 sequence reads: CASRKREPELYEQYF. CDR3 bases: TGTGCCAGCCGGAAACGGGAGCCCGAGCTGTACGAGCAGTACTTC.

The chain uses TRBV7-2 and TRBJ1-6, with TRBD1 identical over 9 bases. V lost 6 bases and J lost 7; bases outside the gene matches: 7. The CDR3 runs to 15 residues. Germline assignment: CDR1 SGHTA and CDR2 FQGNSA. The CDR3: CASRSRTGVNSPLHF. DNA of the CDR3: TGTGCCAGCAGATCCCGGACAGGGGTAAATTCACCCCTCCACTTT. Full variable domain (rest looked up from reference TRBV7-2 and TRBJ1-6): GAGVSQSPSNKVTEKGKDVELRCDPISGHTALYWYRQSLGQGLEFLIYFQGNSAPDKSGLPSDRFSAERTGGSVSTLTIQRTQQEDSAVYLCASRSRTGVNSPLHFGNGTRLTVT.

The chain has TRBV7-9 and TRBJ2-7; 7 bases are a match to TRBD2. The CDR3 is 14 amino acids. V lost 1 base and J lost 6; bases outside the gene matches: 6. Germline CDR1 reads SEHNR; CDR2 reads FQNEAQ (reference sequence). The CDR3 DNA is TGTGCCAGCAGCTTAGGCGGGGGAGGGGCCGAGCAGTACTTC. This gives the protein CASSLGGGGAEQYF.

This sequence joins TRBV2 and TRBJ2-3; D is unresolved. The CDR3 is 14 residues long. Germline loops: CDR1 SNHLY, CDR2 FYNNEI. Trimming removed 3 bases at V and 5 bases at J, with 12 bases between. Here the CDR3 reads CASSDALREDTQYF. The CDR3 bases are TGTGCCAGCAGTGATGCATTGCGTGAAGATACGCAGTATTTT.